The clone carrying this T cell receptor beta chain was picked up a small number of times. As yet, its antigen is unknown. This specimen belongs to a study of cytomegalovirus exposure and HLA in healthy donors. This table comes from immunoSEQ multiplex PCR, and its TCRdb copy is limited to in-frame clones, with some not included. The repertoire holds fewer than 400,000 clones, with about nine tenths as singletons. V gave up 4 bases and J gave up 2 bases, with 12 bases separating them. CDR3 length: 14 amino acids. CDR1 and CDR2 from the germline V gene are SGHTS and YDEGEE. General study points: About 150 TCR beta chains were listed as cytomegalovirus-associated.

The material sequenced was PBMCs. The clonotype comes from a woman aged 18-29 years in good health and CMV-seronegative. The rearrangement joins TRBV5-8 to TRBJ1-1; D is uncertain. CDR3 DNA: TGTGCCAGCAGCGGTCAGGCCTTTAACACTGAAGCTTTCTTT. Translating it yields CASSGQAFNTEAFF. The full variable domain, completed using reference TRBV5-8 and TRBJ1-1, is EAGVTQSPTHLIKTRGQQATLRCSPISGHTSVYWYQQALGLGLQFLLWYDEGEERNRGNFPPRFSGRQFPNYSSELNVNALELEDSALYLCASSGQAFNTEAFFGQGTRLTVV.